The rows below give T cell receptor beta chains drawn from one sample of a study of cytomegalovirus exposure and HLA in healthy donors. Using immunoSEQ multiplex PCR, the repertoire was profiled, and TCRdb retains in-frame clones only, with some absent. The sample has about 130,000 clones. Sequenced material: PBMCs. The receptors here all came from a woman aged 40-49 years in good health and CMV-seronegative. The CDR3 runs from the conserved cysteine through the conserved F or W. A D gene is named only where the DNA matches it firmly.

>-|TRBJ2-2|TRBV5-8
TGTGCCAGCAGCCTCAAGCAGGGGAACACCGGGGAGCTGTTTTTT
CASSLKQGNTGELFF
>-|TRBJ1-5|TRBV6-5
TGTGCCAGCAGTTACTCGAGAGTTCGAGGTCAGCCCCAGCATTTT
CASSYSRVRGQPQHF
>TRBD1|TRBJ1-3|TRBV6-1
TGTGCCGGCGCGACAGGGGGGATTGGAAACACCATATATTTT
CAGATGGIGNTIYF
>TRBD2|TRBJ2-1|TRBV19
TGTGCCAGTAGACTAGCGGGGGGGAATAACAATGAGCAGTTCTTC
CASRLAGGNNNEQFF
>TRBD2|TRBJ2-7|TRBV7-3
TGTGCCAGCAGCTTGCGGGGGGGAGGCGAGCAGTACTTC
CASSLRGGGEQYF
>TRBD1|TRBJ1-6|TRBV27
TGTGCCACCAAAGTTGAAGGGTTTAGACAGGGGTCACCCCTCCACTTT
CATKVEGFRQGSPLHF
>-|TRBJ1-2|TRBV5-1
TGCGCCAGCAGCTCACAGGAACATGGCTACACCTTC
CASSSQEHGYTF
>-|TRBJ2-3|TRBV7-2
TGTGCCAGCAGTCAAACCTCAGGGCTGGATACGCAGTATTTT
CASSQTSGLDTQYF
>TRBD2|TRBJ2-7|TRBV4-1
TGCGCCAGCAGCCAGGGGGGCGGGAGGTACGAGCAGTACTTC
CASSQGGGRYEQYF
>TRBD2|TRBJ2-7|TRBV4-1
TGCGCCAGCAGCCAAGAGATAGCGGGAGGCTACGAGCAGTACTTC
CASSQEIAGGYEQYF